This TCR beta chain stems from a study of patients and donors after allogeneic stem cell transplantation. MiXCR was run by TCRdb on the RT-PCR reads, yielding one entry per CDR3 protein. This sample carries about 150,000 distinct CDR3 sequences, roughly 35% of them seen once, and the ten largest clones take 40% to 55%. The clonotype originates from a human donor who was either an allogeneic HSCT recipient or a stem cell or donor lymphocyte infusion donor (not recorded which). It is not recorded whose cells these are; they may come from a transplant donor. Sequenced material: blood, either unsorted or a sorted T cell fraction (not recorded which).

The CDR3 spells CATSRDEWMGTYNEQFF. In DNA form, the CDR3 reads TGTGCCACCAGCAGAGATGAGTGGATGGGAACCTACAATGAGCAGTTCTTC. This chain links TRBV15 with TRBJ2-1, with D uncertain. This CDR3 spans 17 amino acids. Trimming took off 0 bases at V and 2 bases at J, with 14 bases between the two ends. The germline V gene has CDR1 LNHNV and CDR2 YYDKDF (reference sequence).